This is a list of T cell receptor beta chains from one sample in a study of T cell repertoires in cytomegalovirus infection. Via MiXCR, TCRdb re-called the reads, giving one row per CDR3 protein. The table shows about 310,000 distinct CDR3 sequences, with 20% to 25% occurring only once. For these receptors, no antigen is known. This specimen was cultured PBMCs, taken from culture after CMV antigen stimulation. Receptors originate from a human donor in good health (CMV status not recorded). Some clones in this sample may be carry-over from other donors' samples. Both conserved end residues are trimmed from each CDR3.

V gene: TRBV10-3
CDR3 protein: AISETQGSGNTEAF

V gene: TRBV6-1
CDR3 protein: ASSHDRGYGYT

V gene: TRBV7-9
CDR3 protein: ASSLPGQGQGANVLT

V gene: TRBV6-1
CDR3 protein: ASSEGGWGGGHL

V gene: TRBV7-2
CDR3 protein: ASSSLPRGSSYNEQF

V gene: TRBV19
CDR3 protein: ASSEGQGFSNTGELF

V gene: TRBV7-2
CDR3 protein: ASSLPGAVYGYT

V gene: TRBV7-2
CDR3 protein: ASPEPRSGGPHNQPQH

V gene: TRBV11-1
CDR3 protein: ASSLLWEGSYEQY

V gene: TRBV6-5
CDR3 protein: ASSYSGGRAATGELF

V gene: TRBV28
CDR3 protein: ASSLLAGGETQY

V gene: TRBV7-6
CDR3 protein: ASSRSGGNEAF

V gene: TRBV11-2
CDR3 protein: ASSYGLADNEQF

V gene: TRBV23-1
CDR3 protein: ASSRFALSGANVLT

V gene: TRBV7-2
CDR3 protein: ASKPGQGSENLF

V gene: TRBV5-4
CDR3 protein: ASRGGIANRDTQY

V gene: TRBV6-5
CDR3 protein: ASSIGLAGTYTQY

V gene: TRBV5-6
CDR3 protein: ASSLEGSNNEQF

V gene: TRBV7-9
CDR3 protein: ASSLGTINYGYT

V gene: TRBV27
CDR3 protein: ASALARGLAGAAYEQY

V gene: TRBV14
CDR3 protein: ASSQGPPGVTEAF

V gene: TRBV7-2
CDR3 protein: ASSLGRTSYEQY

V gene: TRBV7-8
CDR3 protein: ASSLVGGGTEAF

V gene: TRBV11-3
CDR3 protein: ASSSGNGGRETQY

V gene: TRBV7-6
CDR3 protein: ASSLEVAGSYNEQF

V gene: TRBV14
CDR3 protein: ASSGRVLAYNEQF

V gene: TRBV7-2
CDR3 protein: ASSFRGQGESEKLF

V gene: TRBV4-3
CDR3 protein: ASSQDPDRGNTGELF

V gene: TRBV19
CDR3 protein: ANPGGTGGSQPQH

V gene: TRBV12-3/TRBV12-4
CDR3 protein: ASRLRESTDTQY

V gene: TRBV9
CDR3 protein: ASSAANGETQY

V gene: TRBV7-8
CDR3 protein: ASSSGTGLSWQF

V gene: TRBV7-2
CDR3 protein: ASSSTRTQVSGNTIY

V gene: TRBV25-1
CDR3 protein: ASSEWGGYT

V gene: TRBV7-2
CDR3 protein: ASNLDGEAF

V gene: TRBV28
CDR3 protein: ASSSGTRITQY

V gene: TRBV20-1
CDR3 protein: SAREVANEKLF

V gene: TRBV7-9
CDR3 protein: ASSLGLAGVSQETQY

V gene: TRBV7-8
CDR3 protein: ASSLALGTGQH

V gene: TRBV6-5
CDR3 protein: ASSSMGRGAQDTQY

V gene: TRBV7-3
CDR3 protein: ASSLAGVRSTQY

V gene: TRBV7-2
CDR3 protein: ASSLAGVVSYNEQF

V gene: TRBV19
CDR3 protein: ASRTDSNTEAF

V gene: TRBV7-2
CDR3 protein: ASSSVSGRRDNEQF